The 25 T cell receptor beta chains presented below share a single source sample, sequenced in a study of blood T cells in healthy people across ages (dated by TCRdb to between 2014 and 2016). Library preparation employed 5' RACE. Sequencing took place on an Illumina HiSeq 2500. A second roughly 7 to 11 cycle PCR used a sample-barcoded 5' primer and a J-beta primer mix. TCRdb handled the public reads itself, with Q25 trimming in fastp and clone calling in MiXCR, and kept productive beta chains. Each CDR3 protein gets just one entry, which takes the most common genes and DNA from the rows behind it. The sample records around 500,000 distinct CDR3 sequences, about 27% of which are singletons. The ten most abundant clones make up 3.6% of the sample. Separately, the same data were catalogued under a study of T cells of mothers and their children.

Sequenced input: blood. These TCRs come from a boy between 2 and 10 years old in good health.

Here the CDR3 DNA reads TGTGCCAGCAGTTCGGACCGCGGTAATGAAAAACTGTTTTTT. This encodes CASSSDRGNEKLFF. The chain carries TRBV6-2 or TRBV6-3 and TRBJ1-4; D is unresolved. Trimming removed 4 bases at V and 4 bases at J, with 10 bases between. CDR1 is MNHEY, CDR2 SVGEGT, per germline. This CDR3 has 14 residues.

On this clonotype: A read error may be the cause here, since a much bigger clone is one base away. This rearrangement joins TRBV5-6 to TRBJ2-1, with TRBD2 as a possible D gene (6 bases). The V gene's germline CDR1 is SGHDT and CDR2 YYEEEE. Trimming cost V 0 bases and J 2 bases, with 9 bases left between them. The CDR3 is 15 amino acids. In DNA, the CDR3 is TGTGCCAGCAGCTTGGGCGGGAACCCCTACAATGAGCAGTTCTTC. Amino acid sequence: CASSLGGNPYNEQFF.

In the case of this clonotype: This sequence may be a read error, since a much larger clone differs from it by one base. The V and J genes are TRBV7-2 and TRBJ2-3, with 13 bases matching TRBD2. Germline-derived CDR1 and CDR2 are SGHTA and FQGNSA. This CDR3 is built from 18 residues. The CDR3 loop reads CASSSPGLAGHYTGTQYF. DNA for the CDR3: TGTGCCAGCAGCTCACCGGGACTAGCGGGGCACTACACAGGTACGCAGTATTTT.

Comment on this clonotype: The germline gene is not matched at one end of the junction; a read error may be the cause. The V call is TRBV18, the J call TRBJ2-5; 7 positions match TRBD1. Germline CDR1 is KGHSH and CDR2 is LQKENI. The CDR3 length is 13 residues. CDR3 residues: CASSGTAKEAQYF. The DNA for the CDR3 is TGTGCCAGCTCAGGGACAGCTAAAGAGGCCCAGTACTTC.

The V call is TRBV3-1, the J call TRBJ2-2; 14 bases align to TRBD2. The CDR3 covers 16 residues. Germline CDR1 and CDR2: LGHDT and YNNKEL (reference sequence). The trim removed 4 bases at V and 6 bases at J, leaving 4 bases unmatched. The CDR3 DNA follows: TGTGCCAGCAGCCCTTCGGGACTAGCGGGAGCCGGGGAGCTGTTTTTT. This translates into CASSPSGLAGAGELFF.

This clonotype was counted a few times. CDR3 DNA sequence: TGTGCCAGCAGCTTAATAAGGGCGGGAGCTGAGCAGTTCTTC. Amino acid sequence: CASSLIRAGAEQFF. The V and J genes are TRBV11-2 and TRBJ2-1; 7 nucleotides line up with TRBD2. This CDR3 is built from 14 residues. Looked up from germline, CDR1 is SGHAT and CDR2 is FQNNGV. The J segment lost 9 bases and the V segment lost 2 bases, leaving 7 bases of the junction unmatched.

This clonotype was counted a few times. The chain couples TRBV5-1 to TRBJ2-4; D possibly corresponds to TRBD2 (5 bases). This CDR3 is built from 17 residues. V dropped 0 bases and J dropped 0 bases, with 13 bases sitting between them. Germline CDR1 and CDR2: SGHRS and YFSETQ. CDR3 nucleotide sequence: TGCGCCAGCAGCTTGGCCGAGGACTTTGGAGCCAAAAACATTCAGTACTTC. As protein: CASSLAEDFGAKNIQYF.

This clonotype has a handful of counts. The J gene is TRBJ2-7, the V gene TRBV7-2, with 8 bases fitting TRBD2. Germline V gives CDR1 SGHTA, CDR2 FQGNSA. The CDR3 spans 15 residues. Germline trimming cut 3 bases from V and 2 bases from J; bases unmatched to any gene: 6. The CDR3 DNA sequence: TGTGCCAGCAGCTTCTCACCGGGACTAGCCTACGAGCAGTACTTC. It codes for CASSFSPGLAYEQYF.

The CDR3 sequence: CSARDYRTYGYTF. DNA of the CDR3: TGCAGTGCTAGAGATTATCGGACTTATGGCTACACCTTC. The V call is TRBV20-1, the J call TRBJ1-2; D gene uncertain. The CDR3 is 13 amino acids. From germline, CDR1 is DFQATT and CDR2 SNEGSKA (reference sequence). Trimming stripped 0 bases from V and 5 bases from J, with 10 bases between.

As regards this clonotype: A read error is likely, as this CDR3 ends without the conserved phenylalanine or tryptophan. The chain employs TRBV13 and TRBJ2-7, with D perhaps being TRBD1 or TRBD2 (6 bases each). Germline lookup yields CDR1 PRHDT and CDR2 FYEKMQ (reference sequence). CDR3 size: 16 residues. V gave up 5 bases and J gave up 3 bases, with 20 bases separating them. CDR3 protein: CASSATGRSPLYEQYC. The CDR3, as DNA: TGTGCCAGCAGCGCCACAGGGAGGAGTCCCCTCTACGAGCAGTACTGC.

The chain links TRBV10-3 to TRBJ1-5; 8 bases agree with TRBD1. V lost 10 bases and J lost 1; bases outside the gene matches: 9. Germline loops: CDR1 ENHRY, CDR2 SYGVKD. The CDR3 spans 15 residues. The CDR3 is CATSQGAGSNQPQHF. In nucleotides, the CDR3 is TGTGCCACCTCGCAGGGGGCGGGCAGCAATCAGCCCCAGCATTTT.

The CDR3: CASSYSSPFSNQPQHF. CDR3 in DNA: TGTGCCAGCAGTTACTCTTCTCCTTTTAGCAATCAGCCCCAGCATTTT. The genes are TRBV6-6 and TRBJ1-5; D gene uncertain. CDR3 length equals 16 residues. Germline V CDR1 and CDR2: MNHNY, SVGAGI (reference sequence). V lost 0 bases to trimming and J lost 0 bases, with 9 bases between them.

This clonotype was seen a few times. The chain couples TRBV20-1 to TRBJ2-5; perhaps TRBD1 as D (6 bases). The CDR3 is 11 residues long. V was pared by 7 bases and J by 1 base, with 7 bases between. Looked up from germline, CDR1 is DFQATT and CDR2 is SNEGSKA (reference sequence). CDR3 in amino acids: CSGDIQETQYF. The DNA of the CDR3 is TGCAGTGGGGACATCCAAGAGACCCAGTACTTC.

The chain couples TRBV15 to TRBJ1-2; 7 nucleotides agree with TRBD1. CDR1 is LNHNV, CDR2 YYDKDF, per germline (reference sequence). V trimming: 4 bases; J trimming: 5 bases; junction bases outside the gene matches: 13. The CDR3 spans 16 residues. The DNA for the CDR3 is TGTGCCACCAGCACAAACACCGGGACAGCCACGTATGGCTACACCTTC. Its translation is CATSTNTGTATYGYTF.

The V and J genes are TRBV12-3 or TRBV12-4 and TRBJ1-1; D may be TRBD1 (5 bases). Deletions cut 6 bases from V and 4 bases from J, with 15 bases between. This CDR3 has 14 amino acids. CDR3 nucleotides: TGTGCCAGCAGCGCCCAGAGTGGGGGCACTGAAGCTTTCTTT. This codes for CASSAQSGGTEAFF.

This clonotype occurred a few times. J is TRBJ1-3 and V is TRBV4-3, with TRBD1 as a possible D gene (6 bases). This CDR3 comprises 16 residues. CDR1 LGHNA and CDR2 YSLEER come from the germline V gene. Between the trimmed V and J ends, which lost 0 bases and 0 bases, there was a span of 9 bases. CDR3 sequence: CASSQDRGYSGNTIYF. CDR3 DNA: TGCGCCAGCAGCCAAGACAGGGGCTACTCTGGAAACACCATATATTTT.

The chain uses TRBV6-5 and TRBJ2-1; maybe TRBD2 (6 bases). There are 14 residues in the CDR3. Trimming removed 6 bases at V and 0 bases at J, with 9 bases between. Germline V lookup: CDR1 MNHEY, CDR2 SVGAGI. CDR3 nucleotides: TGTGCCAGCAGGGACGGGAGCTCCTACAATGAGCAGTTCTTC. Residues: CASRDGSSYNEQFF.

This clonotype was picked up a small number of times. The CDR3 carries no conserved terminal phenylalanine or tryptophan, so it likely arises from a read error. The chain recombines TRBV5-4 with TRBJ1-1; 7 bases fit TRBD1. J was trimmed by 6 bases and V by 6 bases; bases with no gene match: 14. The CDR3 has 15 residues. CDR1 SGHNT and CDR2 YYREEE come from the germline V gene (reference sequence). CDR3 loop: CASKGAGGREAEAFS. The CDR3 nucleotides are TGTGCCAGCAAGGGGGCTGGGGGGCGCGAAGCTGAAGCTTTCTCT.

This clonotype appeared many times. The chain employs TRBV20-1 and TRBJ2-5; 8 bases match TRBD1. V lost 0 bases, J lost 5 bases, and 8 bases stayed unmatched. The CDR3 consists of 15 residues. The germline V gene encodes CDR1 DFQATT and CDR2 SNEGSKA (reference sequence). The CDR3: CSARDPGTGGETQYF. The DNA for the CDR3 is TGCAGTGCTAGAGATCCTGGGACAGGAGGGGAGACCCAGTACTTC.

The V gene is TRBV7-6, the J gene TRBJ1-1; unclear D gene. Trimming took off 5 bases at V and 5 bases at J, with 15 bases between the two ends. The CDR3 is 14 residues long. CDR1 and CDR2 from the germline V gene are SGHVS and FNYEAQ. The CDR3 DNA follows: TGTGCCAGCAGCCCCAGGACGGTGGGGACTGAAGCTTTCTTT. It is translated as CASSPRTVGTEAFF. The full variable domain, completed using reference TRBV7-6 and TRBJ1-1, is GAGVSQSPRYKVTKRGQDVALRCDPISGHVSLYWYRQALGQGPEFLTYFNYEAQQDKSGLPNDRFSAERPEGSISTLTIQRTEQRDSAMYRCASSPRTVGTEAFFGQGTRLTVV.

The rearrangement links TRBV7-9 to TRBJ2-5; D remains ambiguous. The CDR3 has 16 amino acids. In germline, CDR1 is SEHNR, CDR2 FQNEAQ (reference sequence). Trimming cost V 6 bases and J 0 bases, with 17 bases left between them. CDR3 region: CASSPTHDLYQETQYF. CDR3 bases: TGTGCCAGCAGTCCCACTCATGACCTGTACCAAGAGACCCAGTACTTC.

This clonotype was observed a handful of times. The chain has TRBV20-1 and TRBJ1-1; a weak D match, TRBD1 (5 bases). The CDR3 totals 14 residues. Trimming stripped 0 bases from V and 6 bases from J, with 14 bases between. Germline CDR1 is DFQATT and CDR2 is SNEGSKA (reference sequence). The chain's CDR3 is CSARDFRRVPEAFF. The CDR3 nucleotides are TGCAGTGCTAGAGATTTTCGCAGGGTCCCTGAAGCTTTCTTT.

The rearrangement joins TRBV4-2 to TRBJ2-3, with a possible D match to TRBD2 (7 bases). The germline V and J ends were trimmed by 5 bases and 1 base, with 16 bases remaining between them. Germline V CDR1 and CDR2: LGHNA, YNFKEQ. CDR3 length equals 16 residues. CDR3 nucleotide sequence: TGTGCCAGCAGCTCCTGGGGGGGGCGGGGCACAGATACGCAGTATTTT. Its protein is CASSSWGGRGTDTQYF.

The genes are TRBV29-1 and TRBJ2-5; possibly TRBD2 for D (6 bases). V dropped 4 bases and J dropped 4 bases, with 13 bases sitting between them. The CDR3 contains 13 residues. Looked up from germline, CDR1 is SQVTM and CDR2 is ANQGSEA. The CDR3 DNA sequence: TGCAGCGTTGCGGCTCCACTAGCAGAGACCCAGTACTTC. Amino acids: CSVAAPLAETQYF.

This chain uses TRBV28 with TRBJ2-6; D ambiguous. Trimming removed 11 bases at V and 0 bases at J, with 11 bases between. There are 14 residues in the CDR3. CDR1 MDHEN and CDR2 SYDVKM come from the germline V gene. CDR3 amino acids: CACSRSSGANVLTF. CDR3 bases: TGTGCCTGTTCCAGGTCCTCTGGGGCCAACGTCCTGACTTTC.